The 2 T cell receptor beta chains below all came from one sample that was sequenced in a study of T-cell reconstitution after alpha-beta-depleted transplantation in children. Unique molecular identifiers were incorporated into the prepared TCRbeta library. TCRdb recomputed calls from the PCR reads with MiXCR, one row per CDR3 protein. Of 330,000 or so distinct CDR3 sequences in the sample, 10% were seen once. The sequencing used PBMCs from the stem cell graft donor, collected from the stem cell graft. Receptor source: a human donor who donated a stem cell graft to a child with acute lymphoblastic leukemia.

The rearrangement uses TRBV5-1 and TRBJ2-3; D remains ambiguous. The V end lost 4 bases, the J end lost 0 bases, and 9 bases lay between the germline ends. CDR3 length: 14 residues. The germline CDR1 and CDR2 sequences are SGHRS and YFSETQ. CDR3 amino acids: CASSPRSSTDTQYF. DNA of the CDR3: TGCGCCAGCAGCCCTAGATCTAGCACAGATACGCAGTATTTT.

This clonotype was recorded a few times. This chain links TRBV29-1 with TRBJ2-2; the D is unclear. Looked up from germline, CDR1 is SQVTM and CDR2 is ANQGSEA. The CDR3 runs 12 residues. V was cut by 4 bases and J by 4 bases, with 7 bases left in between. This chain's CDR3 is CSVVETTGELFF. CDR3 sequence (DNA): TGCAGCGTTGTGGAGACCACCGGGGAGCTGTTTTTT.